Listed here is a single T cell receptor (beta chain). PCR primers comprised 60 Vbeta and 13 Jbeta primers. Profiling relied on immunoSEQ multiplex PCR, and the TCRdb table lists in-frame clones only, not all of them. The sample lists fewer than 150,000 clones, 60% to 80% seen once, with approximately 1.6% in the top ten. These data originate in a study of cytomegalovirus exposure and HLA in healthy donors. The sequencing sample was made of PBMCs. The TCR sequence derives from a woman in her thirties in good health and CMV-seronegative.

The CDR3 sequence: CATGSITDTQYF. The CDR3 nucleotides read TGTGCCACCGGGAGTATTACAGATACGCAGTATTTT. The chain links TRBV6-6 to TRBJ2-3; tentative D call: TRBD2 (6 bases). This CDR3 has 12 residues. Trimming cost V 10 bases and J 3 bases, with 11 bases left between them. Germline V gene sequence: CDR1 MNHNY, CDR2 SVGAGI (reference sequence).